This T cell receptor (beta chain) was sequenced for a study of cytomegalovirus exposure and HLA in healthy donors. Study at large: Earlier sequencing of approximately 180 million T cells yielded 95 million to 120 million unique TCR beta sequences. Study results and limitations: There was a cluster of highly shared sequence variants that was likely a sequencing artifact. Several of the most significant clusters were apparently associated with common viral pathogens in a later analysis.

Comment on this clone: Its target is unknown.

Between the trimmed V and J ends, which lost 1 base and 0 bases, there was a span of 4 bases. The CDR3 has 15 residues. Germline V gene data show CDR1 as MNHNS and CDR2 as SASEGT. The PCR made use of 60 Vbeta and 13 Jbeta primers. Assay used: immunoSEQ multiplex PCR; TCRdb lists only in-frame clones, some missing. The sample consists of under 110,000 clones, about 70% of them appearing once. This clonotype originated in a boy aged 5-17 years in good health and CMV-seronegative. The rearrangement joins TRBV6-1 to TRBJ1-6; D remains ambiguous. Sequences were obtained from PBMCs. CDR3 coding DNA: TGTGCCAGCAGTGAAGAGAGCTCCTATAATTCACCCCTCCACTTT. The encoded protein is CASSEESSYNSPLHF.